The sequence of this T cell receptor beta chain was determined in a study of cytomegalovirus exposure and HLA in healthy donors. The count of this clone is one. Its antigen is unidentified. Primers included in the PCR were 60 Vbeta and 13 Jbeta primers. Clones were sequenced by immunoSEQ multiplex PCR, and TCRdb holds only the in-frame ones, with some missing. The top ten hold around a tenth of the sample, which has fewer than 200,000 clones, roughly 80% seen once. Trimming removed 1 base from V and 4 bases from J, with 11 bases in between. Germline V gene data show CDR1 as LNHDA and CDR2 as SQIVND (reference sequence). The CDR3 extends over 15 amino acids. Study observations and caveats: Sequences of the TCR beta chain were said to predict the HLA-A and HLA-B alleles of most subjects accurately.

The sequence derives from a man aged 45-60 years in good health and CMV-seropositive. The rearrangement uses TRBV19 and TRBJ1-3, with unresolved D. The specimen was PBMCs. CDR3 sequence: CASSIGIRSGNTIYF. In nucleotides, the CDR3 is TGTGCCAGTAGTATAGGCATCAGATCCGGAAACACCATATATTTT. The full variable domain, its missing parts supplied by reference TRBV19 and TRBJ1-3, is DGGITQSPKYLFRKEGQNVTLSCEQNLNHDAMYWYRQDPGQGLRLIYYSQIVNDFQKGDIAEGYSVSREKKESFPLTVTSAQKNPTAFYLCASSIGIRSGNTIYFGEGSWLTVV.